A single sample is the source of the 25 T cell receptor beta chains below, sequenced in a study of blood T cells in healthy people across ages. A sample-barcoded 5' primer and a J-beta primer mix were used in a second PCR of roughly 7 to 11 cycles. TCRdb re-called the 5' RACE reads through MiXCR, storing one row per CDR3 protein. The sample includes around 1,500,000 distinct CDR3 sequences, about 28% of them seen just once. The sample consisted of blood. These TCRs come from a woman aged 30 to 39 in good health.

The CDR3 loop reads CASRTPAGQPQHF. CDR3 DNA sequence: TGTGCCAGCAGGACACCAGCAGGTCAGCCCCAGCATTTT. The rearrangement links TRBV28 to TRBJ1-5; D gene unclear. This CDR3 spans 13 amino acids. The ends were cut back, 6 bases at V and 6 bases at J, with 12 bases in the middle. Germline CDR1 reads MDHEN; CDR2 reads SYDVKM.

The CDR3 sequence is CSARDIREYTGELFF. The CDR3 DNA reads as TGCAGTGCTAGAGATATTCGGGAATACACCGGGGAGCTGTTTTTT. This chain links TRBV20-1 with TRBJ2-2, with D possibly being TRBD2 (5 bases). Germline lookup yields CDR1 DFQATT and CDR2 SNEGSKA (reference sequence). With 0 bases removed from V and 3 bases from J, the gap between germline ends came to 11 bases. The CDR3 is made up of 15 amino acids.

This clonotype was detected only a few times. The chain recombines TRBV29-1 with TRBJ1-4; D call uncertain. Between the trimmed V and J ends, which lost 0 bases and 6 bases, there was a span of 14 bases. Per germline, CDR1 SQVTM and CDR2 ANQGSEA. The CDR3 sequence is 15 residues long. The CDR3 here is CSVEDLRGFDEKLFF. CDR3 nucleotides: TGCAGCGTTGAAGATCTGCGGGGATTTGATGAAAAACTGTTTTTT. The variable domain in full, completed from reference TRBV29-1 and TRBJ1-4, reads SAVISQKPSRDICQRGTSLTIQCQVDSQVTMMFWYRQQPGQSLTLIATANQGSEATYESGFVIDKFPISRPNLTFSTLTVSNMSPEDSSIYLCSVEDLRGFDEKLFFGSGTQLSVL.

This clonotype showed up just a few times. The chain carries TRBV29-1 and TRBJ2-3; TRBD2 might be the D (7 bases). Per the germline V gene, CDR1 is SQVTM and CDR2 is ANQGSEA. V shed 4 bases and J shed 6 bases, with 14 bases lying between them. The CDR3 is 13 amino acids. In DNA, the CDR3 is TGCAGCGTTGTACGGGGGGCAGGGGATACGCAGTATTTT. This codes for CSVVRGAGDTQYF.

V is TRBV6-6 and J is TRBJ2-2, with 7 positions matching TRBD1. V gave up 8 bases and J gave up 5 bases; unmatched junction bases: 8. Germline V gene sequence: CDR1 MNHNY, CDR2 SVGAGI (reference sequence). The CDR3 is made up of 14 amino acids. The DNA of the CDR3 is TGTGCCAGCGGGCGGACAGGTGGGACCGGGGAGCTGTTTTTT. Its protein is CASGRTGGTGELFF.

The chain has TRBV5-5 and TRBJ2-1; D gene uncertain. Germline V gene sequence: CDR1 SGHKS, CDR2 YYEKEE (reference sequence). The CDR3 is 12 amino acids. Trimming took 4 bases from V and 6 from J, leaving 8 bases between them. CDR3 in DNA: TGTGCCAGCAGCACCAACCTCAATGAGCAGTTCTTC. Translated, it gives CASSTNLNEQFF.

This clonotype showed up many times. The CDR3 bases are TGTGCCAGCTCACCGATACCCCTCTTGAGCTCCTACGAGCAGTACTTC. It codes for CASSPIPLLSSYEQYF. The rearrangement joins TRBV18 to TRBJ2-7; D not certain. Deletions cut 3 bases from V and 0 bases from J, with 15 bases between. CDR1 and CDR2 (germline): KGHSH, LQKENI. The CDR3 loop spans 16 amino acids.

The rearrangement uses TRBV12-3 or TRBV12-4 and TRBJ1-1; TRBD1 might be the D (5 bases). Trimming pared 6 bases from V and 10 bases from J, leaving 12 bases between. The CDR3 loop spans 11 amino acids. CDR3 bases: TGTGCCAGCAGGGTCGGGGGGTCAGCTTTCTTT. Residues: CASRVGGSAFF.

On this clonotype: Just one base apart from a much larger clone, this may be a read error. This chain uses TRBV6-5 with TRBJ2-3; D remains ambiguous. CDR3 length equals 15 residues. V lost 5 bases, J lost 0 bases, and 12 bases lay in between. Germline CDR1 is MNHEY and CDR2 is SVGAGI. CDR3 coding DNA: TGTGCCAGCAGTCCCCGACCCCTTAGCACAGATACGCAGTATTTT. It is translated as CASSPRPLSTDTQYF.

In its sample, this clonotype was seen a few times. The chain combines TRBV7-9 with TRBJ2-5; 8 bases align to TRBD1. The trim removed 4 bases at V and 5 bases at J, leaving 9 bases unmatched. The CDR3 covers 15 residues. Germline V CDR1 and CDR2: SEHNR, FQNEAQ (reference sequence). CDR3 loop: CASSSKGDRLETQYF. As DNA, the CDR3 is TGTGCCAGCAGCTCCAAAGGGGACAGGCTTGAGACCCAGTACTTC.

V and J are TRBV10-3 and TRBJ2-4, with D perhaps TRBD1 (7 bases). V was pared by 10 bases and J by 13 bases, with 29 bases between. Per the germline V gene, CDR1 is ENHRY and CDR2 is SYGVKD. There are 15 residues in the CDR3. DNA for the CDR3: TGTGCCACCAGCTCTCCAGGGGGGACCTACAATGAGCAGTACTTC. It yields the protein CATSSPGGTYNEQYF.

This clonotype showed up many times. The chain is built from TRBV4-1 and TRBJ2-7, with D possibly TRBD2 on 5 matching bases. Looked up from germline, CDR1 is MGHRA and CDR2 is YSYEKL. The CDR3 runs 14 residues. V gave up 0 bases and J gave up 11 bases, with 17 bases separating them. CDR3 nucleotide sequence: TGCGCCAGCAGCCAAGATCATCAGCGCGGGTTGAAGTACTTC. Amino acids: CASSQDHQRGLKYF.

The CDR3 sequence is CASSGTGLTDTQYF. CDR3 nucleotides: TGTGCCAGCAGCGGGACAGGGCTCACAGATACGCAGTATTTT. The chain employs TRBV7-9 and TRBJ2-3; 9 bases align to TRBD1. J was trimmed by 2 bases and V by 5 bases; bases with no gene match: 2. Germline loops: CDR1 SEHNR, CDR2 FQNEAQ (reference sequence). CDR3 size: 14 residues.

The chain combines TRBV19 with TRBJ1-5, with D unresolved. The V gene lost 2 bases and the J gene lost 6 bases, with 11 bases spanning the gap. This CDR3 region has 14 residues. The germline gives CDR1 LNHDA, CDR2 SQIVND (reference sequence). CDR3 sequence reads: CASSITQDAQPQHF. The CDR3 nucleotides read TGTGCCAGTAGTATAACCCAGGACGCTCAGCCCCAGCATTTT. The full variable domain, completed using reference TRBV19 and TRBJ1-5, is DGGITQSPKYLFRKEGQNVTLSCEQNLNHDAMYWYRQDPGQGLRLIYYSQIVNDFQKGDIAEGYSVSREKKESFPLTVTSAQKNPTAFYLCASSITQDAQPQHFGDGTRLSIL.

The chain couples TRBV7-2 to TRBJ1-5; 8 positions agree with TRBD1. Unmatched junction bases numbered 9, after V lost 6 bases and J lost 5 bases. This CDR3 is 15 amino acids long. Germline V CDR1 and CDR2: SGHTA, FQGNSA. This chain's CDR3 is CASRYTGGADQPQHF. The CDR3 nucleotides are TGTGCCAGCAGATACACAGGGGGAGCGGATCAGCCCCAGCATTTT.

This clonotype was observed a single time. A much bigger clone sits one base away, suggesting this may be a read error. The rearrangement joins TRBV7-2 to TRBJ2-7; possible D gene TRBD2, 5 bases. CDR3 size: 15 residues. CDR1 and CDR2 from the germline V gene are SGHTA and FQGNSA. With 0 bases removed from V and 6 bases from J, the gap between germline ends came to 15 bases. CDR3 DNA sequence: TGTGCCAGCAGCTTAGCTCCGGGCGGGCGTGGCGAGCAGTACTTC. Encoded protein: CASSLAPGGRGEQYF.

This clonotype was found many times. The gene calls are TRBV29-1 and TRBJ2-1; 7 positions agree with TRBD2. The CDR3 is 13 amino acids. Germline trimming cut 7 bases from V and 1 base from J; bases unmatched to any gene: 4. CDR1 SQVTM and CDR2 ANQGSEA come from the germline V gene. The CDR3 bases are TGCAGCGCCGGACTAGGGTCCTACAATGAGCAGTTCTTC. This codes for CSAGLGSYNEQFF.

This chain connects TRBV30 to TRBJ1-2, with 7 bases fitting TRBD1. Germline CDR1 GTSNPN, CDR2 SVGIG (reference sequence). V shed 4 bases and J 2 bases; nucleotides not matched to a gene: 7. The CDR3 covers 14 residues. CDR3 protein: CAWTLQGINYGYTF. For the CDR3, the DNA is TGTGCCTGGACGCTACAGGGGATCAACTATGGCTACACCTTC.

The count of this clonotype is one. The chain is built from TRBV20-1 and TRBJ1-4; D unresolved. CDR1 is DFQATT, CDR2 SNEGSKA, per germline (reference sequence). This CDR3 is built from 13 residues. With 4 bases removed from V and 7 bases from J, the gap between germline ends came to 13 bases. CDR3 region: CSATQEFSEKLFF. The CDR3 DNA sequence: TGCAGTGCTACTCAGGAGTTCAGTGAAAAACTGTTTTTT.

This clonotype came up a few times. This rearrangement joins TRBV20-1 to TRBJ1-2; 9 bases agree with TRBD1. The CDR3 totals 15 residues. Trimming at V came to 0 bases and at J to 6 bases, leaving 8 bases not matched to a gene. Germline V gene sequence: CDR1 DFQATT, CDR2 SNEGSKA (reference sequence). This CDR3 reads CSARDSGTGFHGYTF. The DNA for the CDR3 is TGCAGTGCTAGAGATAGCGGGACAGGGTTTCATGGCTACACCTTC.

In its sample, this clonotype was seen many times. The chain is built from TRBV14 and TRBJ2-1; D gene unclear. This CDR3 has 13 residues. V was pared by 1 base and J by 13 bases, with 14 bases between. Looked up from germline, CDR1 is SGHDN and CDR2 is FVKESK. CDR3 residues: CASSQGAQRAQFF. Here the CDR3 DNA reads TGTGCCAGCAGCCAAGGCGCCCAGAGAGCACAGTTCTTC.

The chain couples TRBV5-6 to TRBJ2-1; 7 bases are shared with TRBD1. Unmatched junction bases numbered 9, after V lost 3 bases and J lost 0 bases. The CDR3 has 17 amino acids. Germline lookup yields CDR1 SGHDT and CDR2 YYEEEE. The CDR3 protein is CASSSQTGLSSYNEQFF. The CDR3 region has the DNA TGTGCCAGCAGCTCGCAGACAGGGCTTAGCTCCTACAATGAGCAGTTCTTC.

This clonotype came up many times. V gene TRBV29-1 combines with J gene TRBJ2-6; D remains ambiguous. Germline CDR1 is SQVTM and CDR2 is ANQGSEA. This CDR3 comprises 14 residues. Trimming pared 5 bases from V and 0 bases from J, leaving 8 bases between. The CDR3: CSVLYGSGANVLTF. The CDR3 nucleotides are TGCAGCGTTCTCTACGGCTCTGGGGCCAACGTCCTGACTTTC.

The sample holds a few counts of this clonotype. The J gene is TRBJ1-2, the V gene TRBV20-1, with D possibly matching TRBD1 (5 bases). V was shortened by 6 bases and J by 0 bases, with 20 bases between the two germline ends. The CDR3 extends over 16 amino acids. Germline lookup yields CDR1 DFQATT and CDR2 SNEGSKA (reference sequence). Here the CDR3 DNA reads TGCAGTGCAAAGCACGTTCGGGGGACCGCTAACTATGGCTACACCTTC. Translating it yields CSAKHVRGTANYGYTF.

This chain connects TRBV6-1 to TRBJ1-2; TRBD1 might be the D (5 bases). Germline CDR1 MNHNS, CDR2 SASEGT. The CDR3 runs to 14 residues. V was clipped by 7 bases and J by 0 bases, with 12 bases between them. This chain's CDR3 is CASTNPRANYGYTF. CDR3 DNA: TGTGCCAGCACCAACCCCAGGGCTAACTATGGCTACACCTTC.